The 28 T cell receptor beta chains below come from one sample, sequenced in a study of OX40 agonist ivuxolimab in advanced cancers. Profiling relied on immunoSEQ multiplex PCR, and the TCRdb table lists in-frame clones only, not all of them. Among about 60,000 clones listed, around 84% were seen once. The source was CD4+ or CD8+ T cells sorted from blood, collected in a trial of the OX40 agonist ivuxolimab. These receptors were collected from an adult with an advanced solid tumor such as melanoma, head and neck, liver or kidney cancer.

V is TRBV11-2 and J is TRBJ2-6; 10 bases align to TRBD1. The V segment lost 1 base and the J segment 4 bases; nucleotides outside the gene matches: 7. Germline V lookup: CDR1 SGHAT, CDR2 FQNNGV. This CDR3 region has 18 residues. The CDR3 sequence is CASSLGSDRGTGANVLTF. CDR3 nucleotides: TGTGCCAGCAGCTTAGGATCGGACAGGGGGACAGGGGCCAACGTCCTGACTTTC.

This clone was counted once. This chain links TRBV11-2 with TRBJ1-2; the D gene is possibly TRBD1 (5 bases). Germline loops: CDR1 SGHAT, CDR2 FQNNGV. The CDR3 is 16 amino acids. The V and J ends lost 4 bases and 0 bases respectively, with 15 bases between them. CDR3 sequence reads: CASSSPYRHTNYGYTF. For the CDR3, the DNA is TGTGCCAGCAGCTCCCCGTACAGGCATACTAACTATGGCTACACCTTC.

The chain has TRBV27 and TRBJ2-5, with 7 bases lining up with TRBD2. The CDR3 loop spans 15 amino acids. Germline assignment: CDR1 MNHEY and CDR2 SMNVEV (reference sequence). With V trimmed by 3 bases and J by 2 bases, 6 bases remained unmatched. In DNA form, the CDR3 reads TGTGCCAGCAGTTTCCCCAGCGGGGATCAAGAGACCCAGTACTTC. Translated: CASSFPSGDQETQYF.

V usage is TRBV7-8 and J usage is TRBJ2-1; D is undetermined. V was shortened by 5 bases and J by 0 bases, with 14 bases between the two germline ends. The CDR3 loop spans 16 amino acids. CDR1 is SGHVS, CDR2 FQNEAQ, per germline. The CDR3 region has the DNA TGTGCCAGCAGCCGTTCAGCGTCCTCCTCCTACAATGAGCAGTTCTTC. It yields the protein CASSRSASSSYNEQFF.

The V call is TRBV25-1, the J call TRBJ2-3; 8 bases are shared with TRBD1. V lost 1 base to trimming and J lost 5 bases; unmatched junction nucleotides: 5. CDR3 length: 15 residues. Per the germline V gene, CDR1 is MGHDK and CDR2 is SYGVNS. The CDR3 region has the DNA TGTGCCAGCAGTGAATTCTCCAGGGGGCGAGATACGCAGTATTTT. As protein: CASSEFSRGRDTQYF.

This clone was counted a few times. The chain employs TRBV5-4 and TRBJ1-1; D is ambiguous. This CDR3 comprises 14 residues. CDR1 SGHNT and CDR2 YYREEE come from the germline V gene (reference sequence). With 4 bases removed from V and 1 base from J, the gap between germline ends came to 11 bases. The CDR3 sequence: CASSPRTENTEAFF. DNA of the CDR3: TGTGCCAGCAGCCCCCGGACGGAGAACACTGAAGCTTTCTTT.

This sequence joins TRBV2 and TRBJ2-5; 7 bases align to TRBD1. The CDR3 covers 16 residues. CDR1 is SNHLY and CDR2 is FYNNEI in the germline V gene. V gave up 1 base and J gave up 7 bases; unmatched junction bases: 12. CDR3 region: CASSEEEGQLRGTQYF. The CDR3 region has the DNA TGTGCCAGCAGTGAAGAAGAGGGACAGCTACGGGGGACCCAGTACTTC.

The CDR3 reads CASSVGQGVRETQYF. The CDR3 coding sequence is TGTGCCAGCAGCGTAGGGCAGGGGGTCCGGGAGACCCAGTACTTC. The chain is built from TRBV9 and TRBJ2-5, with 7 bases matching TRBD1. CDR1 is SGDLS and CDR2 is YYNGEE in the germline V gene. CDR3 size: 15 residues. V gave up 0 bases and J gave up 5 bases; unmatched junction bases: 7.

This chain links TRBV6-5 with TRBJ1-5; D possibly corresponds to TRBD1 (6 bases). Trimming cost V 7 bases and J 5 bases, with 15 bases left between them. Looked up from germline, CDR1 is MNHEY and CDR2 is SVGAGI. CDR3 length: 14 residues. In DNA form, the CDR3 reads TGTGCCAGCACTCGGCGGGACACCTATCAGCCCCAGCATTTT. Protein: CASTRRDTYQPQHF.

The gene calls are TRBV28 and TRBJ1-6; TRBD1 agrees at 8 bases. The germline V gene encodes CDR1 MDHEN and CDR2 SYDVKM. The CDR3 runs 16 residues. V trimming: 4 bases; J trimming: 7 bases; junction bases outside the gene matches: 9. CDR3 loop: CASSSSTGASNSPLHF. The CDR3 DNA reads as TGTGCCAGCAGTTCCTCGACAGGGGCATCCAATTCACCCCTCCACTTT.

The chain couples TRBV29-1 to TRBJ2-5; 9 nucleotides align to TRBD2. The CDR3 has 13 residues. V lost 2 bases, J lost 5 bases, and 3 bases stayed unmatched. Germline CDR1 SQVTM, CDR2 ANQGSEA. The DNA for the CDR3 is TGCAGCGTTGAAAAGGCGGGAGGGGAGACCCAGTACTTC. Protein: CSVEKAGGETQYF.

Here the CDR3 reads CASSPSQGKSGNTIYF. The CDR3 DNA follows: TGTGCCAGCTCACCAAGTCAAGGGAAATCGGGAAACACCATATATTTT. The rearrangement joins TRBV18 to TRBJ1-3; D ambiguous. V shed 2 bases and J shed 4 bases, with 15 bases lying between them. The germline V gene has CDR1 KGHSH and CDR2 LQKENI. This CDR3 has 16 amino acids.

This clone was seen a handful of times. J is TRBJ1-3 and V is TRBV30; D remains ambiguous. The CDR3 contains 11 residues. Germline-derived CDR1 and CDR2 are GTSNPN and SVGIG (reference sequence). Trimming removed 1 base at V and 3 bases at J, with 1 base between. The CDR3 reads CAWSGGNTIYF. DNA for the CDR3: TGTGCCTGGAGTGGTGGAAACACCATATATTTT. Full variable domain (remainder filled in from reference TRBV30 and TRBJ1-3): SQTIHQWPATLVQPVGSPLSLECTVEGTSNPNLYWYRQAAGRGLQLLFYSVGIGQISSEVPQNLSASRPQDRQFILSSKKLLLSDSGFYLCAWSGGNTIYFGEGSWLTVV.

J is TRBJ2-1 and V is TRBV9; 7 bases are shared with TRBD1. CDR3 size: 19 residues. The J segment lost 4 bases and the V segment lost 4 bases, leaving 20 bases of the junction unmatched. Germline CDR1 SGDLS, CDR2 YYNGEE. The DNA of the CDR3 is TGTGCCAGCAGCCCTCGCGAGGGGGCGGATGTGGATGGGTACAATGAGCAGTTCTTC. Its protein is CASSPREGADVDGYNEQFF.

This rearrangement joins TRBV6-5 to TRBJ2-2, with 8 bases matching TRBD2. Unmatched junction bases numbered 13, after V lost 8 bases and J lost 8 bases. The CDR3 extends over 15 amino acids. The germline V gene encodes CDR1 MNHEY and CDR2 SVGAGI. CDR3 protein: CASSQNGGASGELFF. CDR3 coding DNA: TGTGCCAGCTCCCAAAACGGGGGGGCCTCGGGGGAGCTGTTTTTT.

V usage is TRBV5-1 and J usage is TRBJ2-1; 11 bases are a match to TRBD2. CDR1 SGHRS and CDR2 YFSETQ come from the germline V gene. This CDR3 has 22 residues. J lost 0 bases, V lost 2 bases, and 19 bases had no gene match. The CDR3, as DNA: TGCGCCAGCAGCTTAGGGGACAGGGTTGGACTAGCGGGCTACAGCTCCTACAATGAGCAGTTCTTC. This gives the protein CASSLGDRVGLAGYSSYNEQFF.

This clone was counted a few times. The rearrangement uses TRBV6-1 and TRBJ1-5, with 7 bases that match TRBD1. The CDR3 runs to 14 residues. Germline V gene sequence: CDR1 MNHNS, CDR2 SASEGT. Losses at the gene ends were 7 bases for V and 7 bases for J; bases not matched to a gene: 10. This CDR3 is CASTWDSTGQPQHF. The CDR3 region has the DNA TGTGCCAGCACCTGGGACAGCACGGGCCAGCCCCAGCATTTT.

This clone was seen once. The CDR3 DNA reads TGTGCCAGCAGTTATGGGGATCGGATGGAGACCCAGTACTTC. It yields the protein CASSYGDRMETQYF. The chain recombines TRBV6-6 with TRBJ2-5; D remains unclear. The CDR3 length is 14 residues. In germline, CDR1 is MNHNY, CDR2 SVGAGI (reference sequence). Trimming cost V 3 bases and J 5 bases, with 13 bases left between them.

The chain is built from TRBV7-2 and TRBJ2-5; D is perhaps TRBD2 (5 bases). The CDR3 loop spans 15 amino acids. Germline values: CDR1 SGHTA, CDR2 FQGNSA. Trimming removed 1 base at V and 5 bases at J, with 14 bases between. CDR3: CASSLVGREPETQYF. The CDR3 DNA reads TGTGCCAGCAGCTTAGTGGGAAGGGAGCCGGAGACCCAGTACTTC.

This chain links TRBV2 with TRBJ1-2, with 8 bases that match TRBD1. Germline V CDR1 and CDR2: SNHLY, FYNNEI. There are 14 residues in the CDR3. V shed 5 bases, J shed 4 bases, and the junction held 6 bases outside the gene matches. The CDR3 coding sequence is TGTGCCAGCAGTAAGGACAGGGTTAGCTATGGCTACACCTTC. The encoded protein is CASSKDRVSYGYTF.

This sequence joins TRBV6-1 and TRBJ2-1, with D possibly TRBD2 on 6 matching bases. V gave up 4 bases and J gave up 7 bases, with 29 bases separating them. Germline V gives CDR1 MNHNS, CDR2 SASEGT. The CDR3 sequence is 19 residues long. For the CDR3, the DNA is TGTGCCAGCAGTGCACTCGATGGGACTGGCGGAGCGAGTACTAATGAGCAGTTCTTC. Its protein product is CASSALDGTGGASTNEQFF.

This clone appeared a single time. The V call is TRBV28, the J call TRBJ1-3; D uncertain. CDR3 length equals 12 residues. The V gene's germline CDR1 is MDHEN and CDR2 SYDVKM. The V end was cut by 6 bases, the J end by 0 bases, with 3 bases between. Written as DNA, the CDR3 is TGTGCCAGCAGGGGCTCTGGAAACACCATATATTTT. Translation: CASRGSGNTIYF.

V and J are TRBV6-5 and TRBJ2-1; TRBD1 or TRBD2 may be the D gene (5 bases each). Looked up from germline, CDR1 is MNHEY and CDR2 is SVGAGI. V gave up 2 bases and J gave up 3 bases, with 14 bases separating them. The CDR3 loop spans 16 amino acids. CDR3 nucleotide sequence: TGTGCCAGCAGTTACACTAGGGGCCTGGGCTACAATGAGCAGTTCTTC. Translation gives CASSYTRGLGYNEQFF.

In this sample, this clone turned up a few times. V and J are TRBV5-1 and TRBJ1-2; D ambiguous. Germline CDR1 reads SGHRS; CDR2 reads YFSETQ. This CDR3 has 14 residues. V was shortened by 1 base and J by 0 bases, with 7 bases between the two germline ends. The CDR3 nucleotides are TGCGCCAGCAGCTTGATCCAGGCTAACTATGGCTACACCTTC. Translating it yields CASSLIQANYGYTF.

The chain joins TRBV7-3 to TRBJ2-6; 7 bases line up with TRBD1. J gave up 0 bases and V 3 bases, and 2 bases lay outside the gene matches. From germline, CDR1 is SGHTA and CDR2 FQGTGA. The CDR3 runs to 16 residues. DNA of the CDR3: TGTGCCAGCAGCTTCGCAGGGGGCTCTGGGGCCAACGTCCTGACTTTC. Its translation: CASSFAGGSGANVLTF.

The CDR3 DNA reads as TGTGCCAGCACTAGAGCGGGAGAGTACCAAGAGACCCAGTACTTC. Its protein product is CASTRAGEYQETQYF. The J gene is TRBJ2-5, the V gene TRBV6-1; 8 nucleotides align to TRBD2. The CDR3 contains 15 residues. The ends lost 7 bases at V and 0 bases at J; junction bases unmatched: 7. Germline CDR1 MNHNS, CDR2 SASEGT.

The chain has TRBV10-3 and TRBJ2-1; D gene unclear. Trimming stripped 0 bases from V and 6 bases from J, with 12 bases between. CDR1 ENHRY and CDR2 SYGVKD come from the germline V gene. The CDR3 is 15 amino acids. The CDR3 DNA follows: TGTGCCATCAGTGAGTCCCAGCGAGAAACCAATGAGCAGTTCTTC. Residues: CAISESQRETNEQFF.

This rearrangement joins TRBV11-2 to TRBJ2-7; 8 bases agree with TRBD2. Germline V gene sequence: CDR1 SGHAT, CDR2 FQNNGV. Trimming cost V 5 bases and J 7 bases; bases outside gene matches: 13. This CDR3 is built from 15 residues. The CDR3 sequence is CASSVTSDQLREQYF. CDR3 nucleotide sequence: TGTGCCAGCAGCGTGACTAGCGATCAACTACGAGAGCAGTACTTC. Complete variable domain (other parts from reference TRBV11-2 and TRBJ2-7): EAGVAQSPRYKIIEKRQSVAFWCNPISGHATLYWYQQILGQGPKLLIQFQNNGVVDDSQLPKDRFSAERLKGVDSTLKIQPAKLEDSAVYLCASSVTSDQLREQYFGPGTRLTVT.